This T cell receptor beta chain is from a study of T cells after yellow fever vaccination. Study-wide results and limits: Booster sampling recovered most clones from primary vaccination (approximately 97% CD4, roughly 90% CD8). FACS-sorted repertoires might harbor abundant contaminating clonotypes from the bulk population.

This clonotype was observed many times. No antigen is known for it. CDR3 length: 14 residues. CDR1 is SEHNR and CDR2 is FQNEAQ in the germline V gene (reference sequence). Trimming cost V 3 bases and J 6 bases; bases outside gene matches: 4. A process of 5'RACE template switching, which added a universal primer site and UMIs, was used to make TCR cDNA. TCRdb itself ran the 5' RACE reads through MiXCR, one entry per CDR3 protein. The table lists 200,000 to 300,000 distinct CDR3 sequences, about 3.7% of them singletons. The sequenced sample was PBMCs, obtained 15 days after the yellow fever booster vaccination. The origin of this receptor is a young man who received the YFV17D yellow fever vaccine. J is TRBJ1-1 and V is TRBV7-9; TRBD1 aligns across 10 bases. The chain's CDR3 is CASSLGQGKPEAFF. The CDR3 DNA reads as TGTGCCAGCAGCTTGGGACAGGGGAAGCCTGAAGCTTTCTTT.